Following are 20 T cell receptor beta chains from one sample sequenced in a study. From the RT-PCR reads, TCRdb called clonotypes with MiXCR, one entry per CDR3 protein. The sample lists about 680,000 distinct CDR3 sequences, around 14% seen once, with around 3.3% in the top ten. Sequencing was carried out using memory CD4+ T cells from blood. The receptors stem from a female donor in good health, serving as a healthy control.

There are many counts of this clonotype. The chain uses TRBV6-6 and TRBJ2-7, with D perhaps matching TRBD2 (6 bases). V lost 6 bases and J 2 bases, leaving 14 bases between the germline ends. CDR3 length equals 14 residues. From germline, CDR1 is MNHNY and CDR2 SVGAGI (reference sequence). CDR3: CASSRPSDPYEQYF. The CDR3 DNA follows: TGTGCCAGCAGCCGACCTAGCGACCCCTACGAGCAGTACTTC.

This clonotype showed up just a few times. The chain couples TRBV12-3 or TRBV12-4 to TRBJ2-2; 8 bases are shared with TRBD1. The CDR3 extends over 13 amino acids. V dropped 7 bases and J dropped 7; count of bases not matched to a gene: 5. The CDR3 nucleotides read TGTGCCAGCACCTTACAGGGGGGCGGGGAGCTGTTTTTT. It yields the protein CASTLQGGGELFF.

This clonotype was observed a handful of times. The chain carries TRBV6-1 and TRBJ1-1, with D uncertain. There are 13 residues in the CDR3. The V and J ends lost 8 bases and 2 bases respectively, with 12 bases between them. CDR1 and CDR2 from the germline V gene are MNHNS and SASEGT. CDR3 amino acids: CASRTPHNTEAFF. The CDR3 region has the DNA TGTGCCAGCCGTACCCCCCATAACACTGAAGCTTTCTTT.

This clonotype was seen only a few times. The chain couples TRBV5-1 to TRBJ1-5, with TRBD1 matching over 7 bases. The ends lost 2 bases at V and 7 bases at J; junction bases unmatched: 6. The CDR3 extends over 14 amino acids. Germline V gene lookup returns CDR1 SGHRS and CDR2 YFSETQ. CDR3 sequence (DNA): TGCGCCAGCAGCTTCGGAGGGGGCGGGCAGCCCCAGCATTTT. Its protein is CASSFGGGGQPQHF.

CDR3 in DNA: TGTGCCATCAGTCCAGACATAGCGGGAGGGCCCTCCGAGCAGTACTTC. It is translated as CAISPDIAGGPSEQYF. The chain employs TRBV10-3 and TRBJ2-7; the match to TRBD2 covers 11 bases. Germline V gene lookup returns CDR1 ENHRY and CDR2 SYGVKD. Losses at the gene ends were 5 bases for V and 6 bases for J; bases not matched to a gene: 12. CDR3 length: 16 residues.

The genes are TRBV7-9 and TRBJ2-5, with 8 bases identical to TRBD1. Germline V gene sequence: CDR1 SEHNR, CDR2 FQNEAQ (reference sequence). The junction had 8 bases not matched to a gene; V was cut back by 1 base and J by 4 bases. The CDR3 extends over 16 amino acids. The DNA for the CDR3 is TGTGCCAGCAGCTTAGTTTTGGCAGGGGGCGGAGAGACCCAGTACTTC. Residues: CASSLVLAGGGETQYF. Variable domain in full (rest from reference TRBV7-9 and TRBJ2-5): DTGVSQNPRHKITKRGQNVTFRCDPISEHNRLYWYRQTLGQGPEFLTYFQNEAQLEKSRLLSDRFSAERPKGSFSTLEIQRTEQGDSAMYLCASSLVLAGGGETQYFGPGTRLLVL.

This clonotype has a handful of counts. In DNA form, the CDR3 reads TGCGCCAGCAGCCCAGGGGATCGCGCTACAATTGAGCAGTTCTTC. Translation: CASSPGDRATIEQFF. V is TRBV5-1 and J is TRBJ2-1; D is possibly TRBD1 (6 bases). In germline, CDR1 is SGHRS, CDR2 YFSETQ. The CDR3 is made up of 15 amino acids. Trimming pared 4 bases from V and 9 bases from J, leaving 20 bases between.

The V call is TRBV20-1, the J call TRBJ2-2; D gene unclear. Germline CDR1 DFQATT, CDR2 SNEGSKA (reference sequence). The CDR3 consists of 12 residues. V was shortened by 5 bases and J by 4 bases, with 8 bases between the two germline ends. The CDR3 loop is CSAGLLTGELFF. The CDR3 DNA reads TGCAGTGCTGGCCTACTCACCGGGGAGCTGTTTTTT.

This clonotype came up many times. The rearrangement joins TRBV5-1 to TRBJ2-5; D assignment may be TRBD1 or TRBD2 (6 bases each). CDR3 length: 13 amino acids. The germline V gene encodes CDR1 SGHRS and CDR2 YFSETQ. V was pared by 7 bases and J by 2 bases, with 12 bases between. The CDR3 sequence is CASQRGPQETQYF. The CDR3 DNA reads as TGCGCCAGCCAACGGGGGCCTCAAGAGACCCAGTACTTC.

Notes on this clonotype: A read error may account for a junction end that differs from germline. The V gene is TRBV20-1, the J gene TRBJ1-1, with a possible D match to TRBD1 (6 bases). Germline V gives CDR1 DFQATT, CDR2 SNEGSKA (reference sequence). The CDR3 extends over 16 amino acids. DNA of the CDR3: TGCAGTGCCCCGGGGGCAGGGTCCCTTTCGAACACTGAAGCTTTATTT. Translating gives CSAPGAGSLSNTEALF.

The chain employs TRBV6-2 or TRBV6-3 and TRBJ2-1, with D uncertain. V was shortened by 4 bases and J by 6 bases, with 16 bases between the two germline ends. The CDR3 contains 15 residues. In germline, CDR1 is MNHEY, CDR2 SVGEGT. CDR3 loop: CASSSALGRPNEQFF. In nucleotides, the CDR3 is TGTGCCAGCAGTTCCGCTTTGGGTCGCCCCAATGAGCAGTTCTTC.

At least ten counts were recorded for this clonotype. J is TRBJ1-2 and V is TRBV27; TRBD1 matches 8 bases. This CDR3 has 13 residues. The V gene end was trimmed by 5 bases and the J gene end by 8 bases; junction bases not matched to a gene: 7. Germline V gene lookup returns CDR1 MNHEY and CDR2 SMNVEV (reference sequence). The DNA for the CDR3 is TGTGCCAGCAGTCCCAGACAGGGGATAGGCTACACCTTC. Amino acids: CASSPRQGIGYTF.

The J gene is TRBJ2-4, the V gene TRBV27; weak D call: TRBD1 (6 bases). The CDR3 is 13 residues long. Trimming took 7 bases from V and 7 from J, leaving 14 bases between them. From germline, CDR1 is MNHEY and CDR2 SMNVEV (reference sequence). The CDR3 region has the DNA TGTGCCAGCAAAACACAGGGTTGGAACATTCAGTACTTC. Protein sequence: CASKTQGWNIQYF.

The chain combines TRBV24-1 with TRBJ1-4; D perhaps matches TRBD1 (5 bases). The CDR3 contains 18 residues. The V gene lost 6 bases and the J gene lost 10 bases, with 29 bases spanning the gap. Germline CDR1 and CDR2: KGHDR and SFDVKD. The CDR3, as DNA: TGTGCCACCAGTCCCGCAGGGCTTCCGATAAGCAGCCCCGGAAAACTGTTTTTT. The encoded protein is CATSPAGLPISSPGKLFF.

A few counts support this clonotype. V usage is TRBV7-9 and J usage is TRBJ1-2; 8 positions agree with TRBD1. V lost 5 bases, J lost 6 bases, and 2 bases stayed unmatched. Germline CDR1 SEHNR, CDR2 FQNEAQ (reference sequence). This CDR3 has 12 amino acids. The DNA for the CDR3 is TGTGCCAGCAGCACGGACAGGGATGGCTACACCTTC. Its translation is CASSTDRDGYTF. The variable domain in full, completed from reference TRBV7-9 and TRBJ1-2, reads DTGVSQNPRHKITKRGQNVTFRCDPISEHNRLYWYRQTLGQGPEFLTYFQNEAQLEKSRLLSDRFSAERPKGSFSTLEIQRTEQGDSAMYLCASSTDRDGYTFGSGTRLTVV.

This clonotype was found a few times. Given a much more abundant clone one base away, this may be a read error. CDR3 loop: CASRGQANTEAFF. The DNA of the CDR3 is TGTGCCAGCAGGGGACAGGCGAACACTGAAGCTTTCTTT. The rearrangement links TRBV6-1 to TRBJ1-1; 8 bases line up with TRBD1. CDR1 and CDR2 from the germline V gene are MNHNS and SASEGT. The V and J ends lost 6 bases and 1 base, in that order; junction bases with no gene match: 1. The CDR3 totals 13 residues.

The sample holds many counts of this clonotype. This chain connects TRBV6-6 to TRBJ2-7; TRBD2 agrees at 9 bases. V lost 5 bases to trimming and J lost 1 base; unmatched junction nucleotides: 6. The CDR3 runs 15 residues. CDR1 and CDR2 from the germline V gene are MNHNY and SVGAGI (reference sequence). The DNA of the CDR3 is TGTGCCAGCAGTCTAGCGGGGATGGGGTCCTACGAGCAGTACTTC. Protein product: CASSLAGMGSYEQYF.

This chain links TRBV28 with TRBJ1-1; weak D call: TRBD1 (6 bases). This CDR3 contains 15 residues. Between the trimmed V and J ends, which lost 6 bases and 3 bases, there was a span of 17 bases. Germline V gene data show CDR1 as MDHEN and CDR2 as SYDVKM. In DNA form, the CDR3 reads TGTGCCAGCAGACTTCCCCCAGGGGTTGACACTGAAGCTTTCTTT. Its protein product is CASRLPPGVDTEAFF. Full variable domain (remainder filled in from reference TRBV28 and TRBJ1-1): DVKVTQSSRYLVKRTGEKVFLECVQDMDHENMFWYRQDPGLGLRLIYFSYDVKMKEKGDIPEGYSVSREKKERFSLILESASTNQTSMYLCASRLPPGVDTEAFFGQGTRLTVV.

In this sample, this clonotype turned up a few times. This sequence joins TRBV20-1 and TRBJ1-4, with D hard to call. The CDR3 runs to 14 residues. V was trimmed by 6 bases and J by 0 bases, leaving 11 bases between them. Germline-derived CDR1 and CDR2 are DFQATT and SNEGSKA (reference sequence). CDR3 DNA: TGCAGTGCCCCCCTGATTACAACTAATGAAAAACTGTTTTTT. Protein product: CSAPLITTNEKLFF.

A remark on this clonotype: A much larger clone is a single base away; this may be a read error. This chain joins TRBV4-2 and TRBJ2-2; tentative D call: TRBD2 (5 bases). With 0 bases removed from V and 5 bases from J, the gap between germline ends came to 22 bases. The CDR3 runs to 19 residues. The germline CDR1 and CDR2 sequences are LGHNA and YNFKEQ. This CDR3 reads CASSQDNVLGMGSTGELFF. The CDR3 region has the DNA TGTGCCAGCAGCCAAGATAACGTGCTCGGGATGGGGAGTACCGGGGAGCTGTTTTTT.